Sequencing of this TCR beta chain was carried out in a study of response to subunit inactivated influenza vaccine. Notes on the study in general: Every seasonal influenza vaccination brings in few new T cells, the authors suggested.

V was cut by 1 base and J by 5 bases, with 11 bases left in between. The length of the CDR3 is 14 residues. Germline CDR1 and CDR2: SEHNR and FQNEAQ (reference sequence). TCRdb re-called the RT-PCR reads through MiXCR, storing one row per CDR3 protein. The profile shows roughly 670,000 distinct CDR3 sequences, 14% of them singletons. Regarding this clonotype: Its antigen remains unknown.

The receptor was derived from a man aged 50-59 years who received an inactivated influenza vaccine. The J gene is TRBJ2-5, the V gene TRBV7-9; a possible D gene is TRBD1 (6 bases). Sample: PBMCs from blood, taken around 15 days before vaccination. DNA of the CDR3: TGTGCCAGCAGCTTAGTGGGGGCGCTTGAGACCCAGTACTTC. This gives the protein CASSLVGALETQYF.